These 10 T cell receptor beta chains share one sample of origin, sequenced in a study of CD8 T cells in Susac syndrome. The authors reverse transcribed roughly 0.45 to 1 ug RNA with random hexamers. TCRdb passed the immunoSEQ multiplex PCR reads through MiXCR, listing each CDR3 protein once. The sample lists 78,000 or so distinct CDR3 sequences; roughly 95% were seen once. Sequenced input: CD8+ T cells from PBMCs. These receptors all come from a human donor with multiple sclerosis.

The V gene is TRBV30, the J gene TRBJ2-3; D is perhaps TRBD1 (5 bases). V lost 5 bases to trimming and J lost 0 bases, with 12 bases between them. The CDR3 has 14 amino acids. CDR1 is GTSNPN, CDR2 SVGIG, per germline (reference sequence). In DNA form, the CDR3 reads TGTGCCTGGGCCAGGGTTGGTAGCACAGATACGCAGTATTTT. Amino acid sequence: CAWARVGSTDTQYF.

This chain connects TRBV7-9 to TRBJ1-1, with 9 bases that match TRBD1. Losses at the gene ends were 7 bases for V and 3 bases for J; bases not matched to a gene: 6. Germline loops: CDR1 SEHNR, CDR2 FQNEAQ (reference sequence). The CDR3 covers 14 residues. CDR3 amino acids: CASTRDRVDTEAFF. CDR3 DNA: TGTGCCAGCACCAGGGACAGGGTGGACACTGAAGCTTTCTTT.

This clonotype was picked up a small number of times. Written as DNA, the CDR3 is TGTGCCAGCAGTTACTCAGGGGCGGGAAACACCATATATTTT. The encoded protein is CASSYSGAGNTIYF. The V and J genes are TRBV6-5 and TRBJ1-3, with D maybe TRBD1 (5 bases). This CDR3 spans 14 amino acids. Trimming removed 0 bases from V and 4 bases from J, with 7 bases in between. Per germline, CDR1 MNHEY and CDR2 SVGAGI.

The chain is built from TRBV20-1 and TRBJ2-7; 9 nucleotides align to TRBD1. Germline values: CDR1 DFQATT, CDR2 SNEGSKA (reference sequence). This CDR3 is built from 13 residues. V lost 6 bases, J lost 0 bases, and 3 bases stayed unmatched. The CDR3 sequence is CSAGTGSSYEQYF. DNA for the CDR3: TGCAGTGCCGGGACAGGGAGCTCCTACGAGCAGTACTTC.

The chain recombines TRBV10-3 with TRBJ2-1; 12 positions agree with TRBD2. The germline gives CDR1 ENHRY, CDR2 SYGVKD. V shed 6 bases, J shed 7 bases, and the junction held 13 bases outside the gene matches. The CDR3 length is 17 residues. This CDR3 reads CAISDGLAGRSGNEQFF. CDR3 DNA sequence: TGTGCCATCAGCGACGGACTAGCGGGACGATCGGGGAATGAGCAGTTCTTC.

The genes are TRBV6-6 and TRBJ1-2, with 9 bases that match TRBD1. The CDR3 covers 13 residues. In germline, CDR1 is MNHNY, CDR2 SVGAGI (reference sequence). The J segment lost 6 bases and the V segment lost 4 bases, leaving 3 bases of the junction unmatched. The CDR3 nucleotides are TGTGCCAGCAGTTCCGGGACAGGGAATGGCTACACCTTC. It is translated as CASSSGTGNGYTF.

This clonotype was seen a single time. This chain links TRBV7-2 with TRBJ2-3, with 9 bases aligning to TRBD2. Germline loops: CDR1 SGHTA, CDR2 FQGNSA. This CDR3 is 17 amino acids long. Trimming at V came to 0 bases and at J to 8 bases, leaving 12 bases not matched to a gene. CDR3 nucleotides: TGTGCCAGCAGCTTAGCGGGCGGGGGGGCCCAGGGGAGTACGCAGTATTTT. This translates into CASSLAGGGAQGSTQYF.

In this sample, this clonotype turned up once. The gene calls are TRBV27 and TRBJ1-6; weak D call: TRBD1 (5 bases). In germline, CDR1 is MNHEY, CDR2 SMNVEV (reference sequence). V was trimmed by 2 bases and J by 5 bases, leaving 10 bases between them. The CDR3 has 15 residues. The CDR3 DNA reads as TGTGCCAGCAGTTTAGGGGGAGGCAATAATTCACCCCTCCACTTT. The encoded protein is CASSLGGGNNSPLHF.

CDR3 sequence (DNA): TGTGCCAGCAGCTTGGACCTCTTTGAGCAGTACTTC. Translating gives CASSLDLFEQYF. This chain connects TRBV5-4 to TRBJ2-7; D is undetermined. Trimming removed 0 bases from V and 7 bases from J, with 8 bases in between. CDR3 length: 12 amino acids. Germline lookup yields CDR1 SGHNT and CDR2 YYREEE (reference sequence).

In its sample, this clonotype was seen once. The chain combines TRBV29-1 with TRBJ1-2; possible D gene TRBD1, 5 bases. Germline loops: CDR1 SQVTM, CDR2 ANQGSEA. The V and J ends lost 5 bases and 1 base respectively, with 11 bases between them. This CDR3 is 13 amino acids long. CDR3 sequence: CSVRGTLNYGYTF. The CDR3 nucleotides read TGCAGCGTTCGGGGGACCCTTAACTATGGCTACACCTTC.